This record covers a single TCR beta chain. Its antigen is not identified. CDR1 and CDR2 (germline): GTSNPN, SVGIG (reference sequence). Trimming removed 0 bases from V and 4 bases from J, with 7 bases in between. The CDR3 spans 14 residues. This PCR relied on a set of 60 Vbeta primers and 13 Jbeta primers. Per the study methods: Unique TCR beta chains numbered roughly 84 million in a later analysis, with roughly 11 million shared. TCRdb keeps only in-frame clones here, not all; method: immunoSEQ multiplex PCR. D and trimming come from the DNA, and the V and J calls and clone size come from that table. The sample consists of roughly 160,000 clones, 70% to 90% of them appearing once. These data belong to a study of cytomegalovirus exposure and HLA in healthy donors. Notes on the study in general: The likely origin of a cluster of highly shared sequence variants was a sequencing artifact. Analysis performed later showed TCR beta chains linked to HLA being more clonally expanded than equally common others. A later analysis reportedly identified an Asian-associated ancestry cluster as carrying fewer N-insertions than the 666-donor mean.

This receptor was identified in a young man in good health and CMV-seropositive. Sequencing used PBMCs. The V call is TRBV30, the J call TRBJ1-6; D is unresolved. DNA of the CDR3: TGTGCCTGGAGTGTACGCAGGTATAATTCACCCCTCCACTTT. It specifies CAWSVRRYNSPLHF.